The 2 T cell receptor beta chains reported below all come from one sample, sequenced in a study of OX40 agonist ivuxolimab in advanced cancers. The receptor library was made with the immunoSEQ multiplex PCR assay. In TCRdb, the immuneACCESS table is reduced to in-frame sequences with V and J assigned. These tables do not hold every clone; where another copy was compared, an unresolved V gene accounts for under half, and the others remain unexplained. Counted in this sample were around 100,000 clones; over 75% of them appeared once. Around 0.15% of the sample goes to the ten largest clones. This sample comprised CD4+ or CD8+ T cells sorted from blood, obtained in a trial of the OX40 agonist ivuxolimab. The receptors shown here come from an adult with an advanced solid tumor such as melanoma, head and neck, liver or kidney cancer.

In DNA form, the CDR3 reads TGTGCCAGTAAAAAGAGAAGGACAGGGGGCGAACAGCCCCAGCATTTT. Translated, it gives CASKKRRTGGEQPQHF. This chain links TRBV19 with TRBJ1-5; 11 bases map to TRBD1. The CDR3 totals 16 residues. Germline CDR1 is LNHDA and CDR2 is SQIVND (reference sequence). V dropped 7 bases and J dropped 7; count of bases not matched to a gene: 12. Together with reference TRBV19 and TRBJ1-5, the CDR3 gives the full variable domain: DGGITQSPKYLFRKEGQNVTLSCEQNLNHDAMYWYRQDPGQGLRLIYYSQIVNDFQKGDIAEGYSVSREKKESFPLTVTSAQKNPTAFYLCASKKRRTGGEQPQHFGDGTRLSIL.

This chain joins TRBV7-8 and TRBJ2-1, with 8 bases matching TRBD1. V gave up 1 base and J gave up 4 bases; unmatched junction bases: 0. CDR1 and CDR2 (germline): SGHVS, FQNEAQ. This CDR3 has 14 residues. This CDR3 is CASSLGTGYNEQFF. CDR3 bases: TGTGCCAGCAGCTTAGGGACAGGGTACAATGAGCAGTTCTTC.